These 13 T cell receptor beta chains came from one sample sequenced in a study of long-term antiretroviral therapy in people with HIV. The immunoSEQ assay was v3.0, run at survey level. Clones were read by immunoSEQ multiplex PCR, and TCRdb kept only the in-frame ones, dropping some. In the table there are tens of thousands of clones, 95% to 97% of which are singletons. The sequencing used unsorted PBMCs, collected 6.5 to 6.6 years after starting antiretroviral therapy. The receptors were gathered from a man aged 30-40 years with HIV.

The chain is built from TRBV5-1 and TRBJ2-3; no firm D call. CDR1 SGHRS and CDR2 YFSETQ come from the germline V gene. Trimming shortened V by 5 bases and J by 5 bases, and 6 bases separated the two germline ends. This CDR3 is 11 amino acids long. The CDR3 region is CASRLGDTQYF. In DNA form, the CDR3 reads TGCGCCAGCAGGCTTGGAGATACGCAGTATTTT.

The chain combines TRBV7-2 with TRBJ2-5; D not certain. Trimming stripped 0 bases from V and 4 bases from J, with 12 bases between. The germline V gene has CDR1 SGHTA and CDR2 FQGNSA. The CDR3 is 15 amino acids. For the CDR3, the DNA is TGTGCCAGCAGCTTAGCAGGAAGACGTGGAGAGACCCAGTACTTC. It translates to CASSLAGRRGETQYF.

This rearrangement joins TRBV7-3 to TRBJ2-6, with D possibly being TRBD1 (5 bases). The CDR3 runs 16 residues. Between the trimmed V and J ends, which lost 5 bases and 0 bases, there was a span of 11 bases. The germline V gene has CDR1 SGHTA and CDR2 FQGTGA. CDR3 loop: CASSHSQVSGANVLTF. In nucleotides, the CDR3 is TGTGCCAGCAGCCATTCACAGGTCTCTGGGGCCAACGTCCTGACTTTC.

The chain combines TRBV19 with TRBJ1-1; no clear D. Trimming shortened V by 4 bases and J by 1 base, and 4 bases separated the two germline ends. This CDR3 contains 12 residues. From germline, CDR1 is LNHDA and CDR2 SQIVND (reference sequence). The CDR3 loop reads CASSNGNTEAFF. CDR3 bases: TGTGCCAGTAGTAACGGGAACACTGAAGCTTTCTTT.

The chain joins TRBV10-3 to TRBJ1-2; the D is unclear. This CDR3 contains 12 residues. Trimming removed 2 bases at V and 5 bases at J, with 6 bases between. The germline V gene encodes CDR1 ENHRY and CDR2 SYGVKD. The DNA for the CDR3 is TGTGCCATCAGTGAGACGCGGTATGGCTACACCTTC. It yields the protein CAISETRYGYTF.

This clone came up once. CDR3 sequence (DNA): TGCAGTGCTAGAGAGGGGGTCGAGCAGTACTTC. Amino acids: CSAREGVEQYF. The chain joins TRBV20-1 to TRBJ2-7; D may correspond to TRBD1 or TRBD2 (5 bases each). Germline V gives CDR1 DFQATT, CDR2 SNEGSKA (reference sequence). CDR3 length: 11 amino acids. Trimming removed 0 bases from V and 6 bases from J, with 6 bases in between.

This clone was picked up one time. The gene calls are TRBV5-1 and TRBJ1-2; D ambiguous. In germline, CDR1 is SGHRS, CDR2 YFSETQ. Between the trimmed V and J ends, which lost 1 base and 6 bases, there was a span of 10 bases. The CDR3 contains 13 residues. The chain's CDR3 is CASSLYSADGYTF. The CDR3, as DNA: TGCGCCAGCAGCTTGTACAGCGCGGATGGCTACACCTTC.

This clone appeared once. The chain links TRBV5-5 to TRBJ1-2, with D perhaps matching TRBD1 (5 bases). The CDR3 is made up of 13 amino acids. CDR1 and CDR2 from the germline V gene are SGHKS and YYEKEE (reference sequence). The V gene lost 0 bases and the J gene lost 4 bases, with 7 bases spanning the gap. The CDR3 region has the DNA TGTGCCAGCAGCTTGGGCGGGGGCTATGGCTACACCTTC. Its translation is CASSLGGGYGYTF.

In DNA form, the CDR3 reads TGTGCCAGCAGCTTGTTTCTGCTAGGAAATTCCCATGAGCAGTTCTTC. This encodes CASSLFLLGNSHEQFF. This chain connects TRBV5-8 to TRBJ2-1; the D is unclear. Trimming stripped 1 base from V and 8 bases from J, with 19 bases between. This CDR3 has 16 amino acids. The germline V gene has CDR1 SGHTS and CDR2 YDEGEE.

This clone was observed once. The chain combines TRBV11-2 with TRBJ1-1; possibly TRBD1 for D (6 bases). The V end was cut by 3 bases, the J end by 8 bases, with 13 bases between. Germline values: CDR1 SGHAT, CDR2 FQNNGV. The CDR3 consists of 13 residues. The CDR3 region has the DNA TGTGCCAGCAGCTTTGCCCCGGGACAAGAAGCTTTCTTT. Translating it yields CASSFAPGQEAFF.

V and J are TRBV7-2 and TRBJ1-2; 7 bases fit TRBD1. The CDR3 is 12 residues long. Trimming at V came to 5 bases and at J to 7 bases, leaving 4 bases not matched to a gene. The germline CDR1 and CDR2 sequences are SGHTA and FQGNSA. As DNA, the CDR3 is TGTGCCAGCAGCCAGACAGGGATTGGCTACACCTTC. It encodes CASSQTGIGYTF.

V and J are TRBV5-5 and TRBJ1-4; weak D call: TRBD1 (6 bases). Trimming cost V 2 bases and J 6 bases, with 11 bases left between them. CDR3 size: 14 residues. Germline assignment: CDR1 SGHKS and CDR2 YYEKEE (reference sequence). The CDR3 sequence is CASSLQGEHEKLFF. For the CDR3, the DNA is TGTGCCAGCAGCTTACAGGGCGAGCATGAAAAACTGTTTTTT.

V and J are TRBV5-1 and TRBJ1-5; D ambiguous. Germline lookup yields CDR1 SGHRS and CDR2 YFSETQ. The CDR3 loop spans 17 amino acids. The V end lost 3 bases, the J end lost 2 bases, and 18 bases lay between the germline ends. The CDR3 bases are TGCGCCAGCAGCTATCCCCGTCGGGCGGGTCGCAATCAGCCCCAGCATTTT. As protein: CASSYPRRAGRNQPQHF.